The 13 T cell receptor beta chains in this list originate from one sample, sequenced in a study of blood T cells in healthy people across ages. The authors ran a second PCR of roughly 7 to 11 cycles using a sample-barcoded 5' primer and a J-beta primer mix. TCRdb reprocessed the 5' RACE reads with MiXCR, giving one entry per CDR3 protein. This sample has about 680,000 distinct CDR3 sequences, with 45% to 50% found just once. Material for sequencing was blood. The receptor set was obtained from a woman aged 60 to 75 in good health.

This clonotype was recorded many times. The rearrangement joins TRBV29-1 to TRBJ2-7; 15 nucleotides agree with TRBD2. The length of the CDR3 is 12 residues. Germline lookup yields CDR1 SQVTM and CDR2 ANQGSEA. J gave up 5 bases and V 7 bases, and 0 bases lay outside the gene matches. CDR3 sequence: CSGTSGRDEQYF. The CDR3 nucleotides are TGCAGCGGGACTAGCGGGAGGGACGAGCAGTACTTC.

This chain uses TRBV11-1 with TRBJ2-5; TRBD2 aligns across 11 bases. V lost 4 bases and J lost 11; bases outside the gene matches: 12. From germline, CDR1 is SGHAT and CDR2 FQDESV (reference sequence). The CDR3 length is 15 residues. CDR3: CASSSIAGGPEEQYF. The CDR3 DNA reads as TGTGCCAGCAGCTCAATAGCGGGAGGGCCTGAAGAGCAGTACTTC.

V usage is TRBV6-6 and J usage is TRBJ1-2; TRBD1 matches at 10 bases. Germline V gene data show CDR1 as MNHNY and CDR2 as SVGAGI (reference sequence). V trimming: 7 bases; J trimming: 2 bases; junction bases outside the gene matches: 4. This CDR3 has 14 amino acids. CDR3 coding DNA: TGTGCCAGCATCCGGGGACAGGGGAACTATGGCTACACCTTC. Residues: CASIRGQGNYGYTF.

In its sample, this clonotype was seen once. The chain uses TRBV29-1 and TRBJ2-2, with D possibly being TRBD1 (5 bases). CDR1 is SQVTM and CDR2 is ANQGSEA in the germline V gene. V lost 3 bases to trimming and J lost 0 bases, with 8 bases between them. The CDR3 runs to 14 residues. CDR3 region: CSVEKGTNTGELFF. The CDR3 nucleotides are TGCAGCGTTGAGAAGGGGACGAACACCGGGGAGCTGTTTTTT.

The J gene is TRBJ2-1, the V gene TRBV7-2; no reliable D call. V gave up 3 bases and J gave up 4 bases, with 16 bases separating them. There are 16 residues in the CDR3. Germline values: CDR1 SGHTA, CDR2 FQGNSA. CDR3 nucleotides: TGTGCCAGCAGCTTTGCCCCGACAAATAGGTACAATGAGCAGTTCTTC. Translation gives CASSFAPTNRYNEQFF. The whole variable domain, remainder taken from reference TRBV7-2 and TRBJ2-1, is GAGVSQSPSNKVTEKGKDVELRCDPISGHTALYWYRQSLGQGLEFLIYFQGNSAPDKSGLPSDRFSAERTGGSVSTLTIQRTQQEDSAVYLCASSFAPTNRYNEQFFGPGTRLTVL.

This chain uses TRBV28 with TRBJ2-4, with 8 bases lining up with TRBD1. Trimming at V came to 6 bases and at J to 5 bases, leaving 15 bases not matched to a gene. The CDR3 loop spans 17 amino acids. Germline V lookup: CDR1 MDHEN, CDR2 SYDVKM. Written as DNA, the CDR3 is TGTGCCAGCAGACATACAGGGGGGCAAGTTGTCGAAAACATTCAGTACTTC. Translating it yields CASRHTGGQVVENIQYF.

This clonotype came up a few times. This chain uses TRBV7-2 with TRBJ2-5, with 7 bases matching TRBD2. Germline V gene lookup returns CDR1 SGHTA and CDR2 FQGNSA. After removal of 5 bases from V and 5 bases from J, the junction contained 8 bases not matched to a gene. The CDR3 has 14 residues. The CDR3 region is CASSKGGSSETQYF. The DNA for the CDR3 is TGTGCCAGCAGCAAAGGCGGGAGCTCGGAGACCCAGTACTTC.

This clonotype was observed a few times. The DNA of the CDR3 is TGTGCCAGCAGTGAAGAGCACACAGATACGCAGTATTTT. Amino acid sequence: CASSEEHTDTQYF. The chain is built from TRBV2 and TRBJ2-3, with no clear D. The CDR3 consists of 13 residues. Between the trimmed V and J ends, which lost 1 base and 2 bases, there was a span of 4 bases. Germline CDR1 reads SNHLY; CDR2 reads FYNNEI.

The gene calls are TRBV27 and TRBJ2-1, with 12 positions matching TRBD1. This CDR3 region has 18 residues. The germline CDR1 and CDR2 sequences are MNHEY and SMNVEV (reference sequence). V trimming: 1 base; J trimming: 7 bases; junction bases outside the gene matches: 11. The CDR3 DNA is TGTGCCAGCAGTTTATGGGGTTTTAGGGACAGGGGGCCAAATGAGCAGTTCTTC. Its protein is CASSLWGFRDRGPNEQFF.

This clonotype was seen only a few times. The chain uses TRBV5-1 and TRBJ2-7, with 8 positions matching TRBD1. The V and J ends lost 4 bases and 1 base, in that order; junction bases with no gene match: 7. The CDR3 has 15 amino acids. Germline V CDR1 and CDR2: SGHRS, YFSETQ. This chain's CDR3 is CASSRTGIGSYEQYF. CDR3 coding DNA: TGCGCCAGCAGCCGGACAGGGATAGGTTCCTACGAGCAGTACTTC. Combining the CDR3 with reference TRBV5-1 and TRBJ2-7 gives the whole variable domain KAGVTQTPRYLIKTRGQQVTLSCSPISGHRSVSWYQQTPGQGLQFLFEYFSETQRNKGNFPGRFSGRQFSNSRSEMNVSTLELGDSALYLCASSRTGIGSYEQYFGPGTRLTVT.

This clonotype was found a few times. The chain couples TRBV7-2 to TRBJ2-7; D remains ambiguous. This CDR3 comprises 12 residues. CDR1 is SGHTA and CDR2 is FQGNSA in the germline V gene. Trimming pared 1 base from V and 12 bases from J, leaving 13 bases between. The CDR3 region is CASSLDRANLYF. The CDR3 nucleotides are TGTGCCAGCAGCTTAGATAGGGCCAACCTGTACTTC. The whole variable domain, filled in from reference TRBV7-2 and TRBJ2-7, reads GAGVSQSPSNKVTEKGKDVELRCDPISGHTALYWYRQSLGQGLEFLIYFQGNSAPDKSGLPSDRFSAERTGGSVSTLTIQRTQQEDSAVYLCASSLDRANLYFGPGTRLTVT.

The chain combines TRBV9 with TRBJ1-2, with 8 bases matching TRBD1. The length of the CDR3 is 18 residues. Per germline, CDR1 SGDLS and CDR2 YYNGEE. With 4 bases clipped from V and 0 bases from J, the junction kept 14 bases outside the gene matches. The CDR3 DNA is TGTGCCAGCAGCCGCCCGCGACAGGGGACACTAGCTAACTATGGCTACACCTTC. Encoded protein: CASSRPRQGTLANYGYTF.

V and J are TRBV20-1 and TRBJ2-1; a possible D gene is TRBD1 (6 bases). Germline lookup yields CDR1 DFQATT and CDR2 SNEGSKA (reference sequence). The CDR3 runs to 14 residues. Trimming stripped 6 bases from V and 5 bases from J, with 17 bases between. CDR3 region: CSAPRDIRNNEQFF. CDR3 DNA: TGCAGTGCCCCTAGGGACATCAGGAACAATGAGCAGTTCTTC.